This TCR beta chain appears in the sequencing data of a study of siplizumab effects on memory and regulatory T cells (dated by TCRdb to between 2017 and 2020). About the full investigation: The effect of the anti-CD2 antibody siplizumab on alloreactive T-cell subsets was examined in allogeneic mixed lymphocyte reactions constructed from human PBMCs.

The protocol used for the library was the immunoSEQ multiplex PCR assay. The deep sequencing platform assayed approximately 10^5 TCR templates per sample. Genomic DNA extracted from sorted T cells was the material used for TCRbeta CDR3 sequencing. The original methods were these. The R programming language was used for clonal analysis of TCRbeta CDR3 data. Alloreactive CD4+ and CD8+ clones were identified by comparing unstimulated samples to CFSE-low samples taken after the reaction. Regulatory or non-regulatory origin was assigned to alloreactive CD4+ clones by matching of sequences to sorted unstimulated Treg and non-Treg repertoires. In its TCRdb copy, this immuneACCESS table keeps in-frame sequences only and misses some clones. Where compared with another copy, unresolved V genes explain less than half of these, and the others have no known cause. D and trimming were read from the DNA, whereas the V and J calls and clone size are those reported in that table. This sample comprises roughly 60,000 clones, just over 95% of them detected only once. Of the sample, roughly 0.1% is held by the ten largest clones.

Broader findings and caveats from the paper: The cumulative frequency of alloreactive sequences that could be traced back to unstimulated CD4+ memory T cells was significantly reduced by siplizumab. Of the alloreactive CD4+ clones that could be mapped, the Treg-derived share averaged about 67% with siplizumab compared with approximately 25% in control reactions. A naive or memory phenotype could not be assigned to roughly 75-96% of proliferating CD4+ or CD8+ clones. Whether proliferating Tregs from siplizumab cultures were suppressive was not functionally confirmed. Because sequences at frequencies below about 10^-5 were poorly captured, only a minor fraction of alloreactive clones could be mapped back to unstimulated subsets. Unstimulated naive T cells appeared to be more diverse than memory T cells, and naive cells seemed to make a substantial contribution to the alloresponse.

Looking up the germline V gene (reference sequence) yields CDR1 LNHDA and CDR2 SQIVND. Deletion took 3 bases off V and 8 bases off J, with a span of 16 bases between the germline ends. The CDR3 contains 15 residues, cysteine and phenylalanine counted. CDR3 DNA is the only sequence kept; it has 45 bases, read in frame from the first base. Unstimulated CD4+ memory cells were also sequenced in three donor pairs, together with CD4+ naive, CD8+ TEMRA, CD8+ naive and CD8+ effector memory subsets. Sorted unstimulated T cells, along with proliferating T cells recovered from mixed lymphocyte reactions, underwent TCRbeta CDR3 sequencing. Fresh whole blood from around 11 HLA-typed healthy donors was used to isolate PBMCs. Details on this clone: There is no known antigen for this receptor. It has no much larger one-base neighbor in the sample; base qualities were not kept.

This TCR derives from a human donor in good health. The chain couples TRBV19 to TRBJ1-4; no D gene can be assigned with confidence. The sequenced sample consisted of naive CD8+ T cells sorted from blood. The sample's cell subset or site label, decoded: unstimulated naive T cells. The nucleotides are TGTGCCAGTAGTATTGGGTCCCGATCCACCGAAAAACTGTTTTTT. This sequence encodes CASSIGSRSTEKLFF. The entire variable domain, with the stretches around the CDR3 drawn from the reference TRBV19 and TRBJ1-4 proteins, is DGGITQSPKYLFRKEGQNVTLSCEQNLNHDAMYWYRQDPGQGLRLIYYSQIVNDFQKGDIAEGYSVSREKKESFPLTVTSAQKNPTAFYLCASSIGSRSTEKLFFGSGTQLSVL.